The clone carrying this TCR beta chain was seen a handful of times. Its matching antigen is unknown. The record originates from a study of blood T cells in healthy people across ages. Study-level results: The lack of PBMC sorting stopped any conclusive naive versus antigen-experienced comparison.

Trimming cost V 3 bases and J 5 bases; bases outside gene matches: 5. Germline assignment: CDR1 MDHEN and CDR2 SYDVKM. CDR3 size: 14 residues. The authors ran a second PCR of 7 to 11 cycles using a sample-barcoded 5' primer and a J-beta primer mix. Each of the samples gave a minimum of 3 million paired-end reads that contained CDR3. A single record per CDR3 protein comes from TCRdb applying MiXCR to the 5' RACE reads. The table includes about 800,000 distinct CDR3 sequences, just under 25% detected once. These data were also filed under a second study, of T cells of mothers and their children. That publication notes: The second PCR used the M1S primer, and this primer added sample barcodes and 2-4 random nucleotides. There were over 9 million TCR beta CDR3 reads from each mother and a few million from each child.

This chain connects TRBV28 to TRBJ2-5, with 8 bases that match TRBD2. The clonotype was recovered from a boy younger than 18 in good health. The material sequenced was blood. The CDR3 is CASSFPGGPETQYF. CDR3 DNA: TGTGCCAGCAGTTTCCCGGGGGGGCCCGAGACCCAGTACTTC. Full variable domain (remainder filled in from reference TRBV28 and TRBJ2-5): DVKVTQSSRYLVKRTGEKVFLECVQDMDHENMFWYRQDPGLGLRLIYFSYDVKMKEKGDIPEGYSVSREKKERFSLILESASTNQTSMYLCASSFPGGPETQYFGPGTRLLVL.